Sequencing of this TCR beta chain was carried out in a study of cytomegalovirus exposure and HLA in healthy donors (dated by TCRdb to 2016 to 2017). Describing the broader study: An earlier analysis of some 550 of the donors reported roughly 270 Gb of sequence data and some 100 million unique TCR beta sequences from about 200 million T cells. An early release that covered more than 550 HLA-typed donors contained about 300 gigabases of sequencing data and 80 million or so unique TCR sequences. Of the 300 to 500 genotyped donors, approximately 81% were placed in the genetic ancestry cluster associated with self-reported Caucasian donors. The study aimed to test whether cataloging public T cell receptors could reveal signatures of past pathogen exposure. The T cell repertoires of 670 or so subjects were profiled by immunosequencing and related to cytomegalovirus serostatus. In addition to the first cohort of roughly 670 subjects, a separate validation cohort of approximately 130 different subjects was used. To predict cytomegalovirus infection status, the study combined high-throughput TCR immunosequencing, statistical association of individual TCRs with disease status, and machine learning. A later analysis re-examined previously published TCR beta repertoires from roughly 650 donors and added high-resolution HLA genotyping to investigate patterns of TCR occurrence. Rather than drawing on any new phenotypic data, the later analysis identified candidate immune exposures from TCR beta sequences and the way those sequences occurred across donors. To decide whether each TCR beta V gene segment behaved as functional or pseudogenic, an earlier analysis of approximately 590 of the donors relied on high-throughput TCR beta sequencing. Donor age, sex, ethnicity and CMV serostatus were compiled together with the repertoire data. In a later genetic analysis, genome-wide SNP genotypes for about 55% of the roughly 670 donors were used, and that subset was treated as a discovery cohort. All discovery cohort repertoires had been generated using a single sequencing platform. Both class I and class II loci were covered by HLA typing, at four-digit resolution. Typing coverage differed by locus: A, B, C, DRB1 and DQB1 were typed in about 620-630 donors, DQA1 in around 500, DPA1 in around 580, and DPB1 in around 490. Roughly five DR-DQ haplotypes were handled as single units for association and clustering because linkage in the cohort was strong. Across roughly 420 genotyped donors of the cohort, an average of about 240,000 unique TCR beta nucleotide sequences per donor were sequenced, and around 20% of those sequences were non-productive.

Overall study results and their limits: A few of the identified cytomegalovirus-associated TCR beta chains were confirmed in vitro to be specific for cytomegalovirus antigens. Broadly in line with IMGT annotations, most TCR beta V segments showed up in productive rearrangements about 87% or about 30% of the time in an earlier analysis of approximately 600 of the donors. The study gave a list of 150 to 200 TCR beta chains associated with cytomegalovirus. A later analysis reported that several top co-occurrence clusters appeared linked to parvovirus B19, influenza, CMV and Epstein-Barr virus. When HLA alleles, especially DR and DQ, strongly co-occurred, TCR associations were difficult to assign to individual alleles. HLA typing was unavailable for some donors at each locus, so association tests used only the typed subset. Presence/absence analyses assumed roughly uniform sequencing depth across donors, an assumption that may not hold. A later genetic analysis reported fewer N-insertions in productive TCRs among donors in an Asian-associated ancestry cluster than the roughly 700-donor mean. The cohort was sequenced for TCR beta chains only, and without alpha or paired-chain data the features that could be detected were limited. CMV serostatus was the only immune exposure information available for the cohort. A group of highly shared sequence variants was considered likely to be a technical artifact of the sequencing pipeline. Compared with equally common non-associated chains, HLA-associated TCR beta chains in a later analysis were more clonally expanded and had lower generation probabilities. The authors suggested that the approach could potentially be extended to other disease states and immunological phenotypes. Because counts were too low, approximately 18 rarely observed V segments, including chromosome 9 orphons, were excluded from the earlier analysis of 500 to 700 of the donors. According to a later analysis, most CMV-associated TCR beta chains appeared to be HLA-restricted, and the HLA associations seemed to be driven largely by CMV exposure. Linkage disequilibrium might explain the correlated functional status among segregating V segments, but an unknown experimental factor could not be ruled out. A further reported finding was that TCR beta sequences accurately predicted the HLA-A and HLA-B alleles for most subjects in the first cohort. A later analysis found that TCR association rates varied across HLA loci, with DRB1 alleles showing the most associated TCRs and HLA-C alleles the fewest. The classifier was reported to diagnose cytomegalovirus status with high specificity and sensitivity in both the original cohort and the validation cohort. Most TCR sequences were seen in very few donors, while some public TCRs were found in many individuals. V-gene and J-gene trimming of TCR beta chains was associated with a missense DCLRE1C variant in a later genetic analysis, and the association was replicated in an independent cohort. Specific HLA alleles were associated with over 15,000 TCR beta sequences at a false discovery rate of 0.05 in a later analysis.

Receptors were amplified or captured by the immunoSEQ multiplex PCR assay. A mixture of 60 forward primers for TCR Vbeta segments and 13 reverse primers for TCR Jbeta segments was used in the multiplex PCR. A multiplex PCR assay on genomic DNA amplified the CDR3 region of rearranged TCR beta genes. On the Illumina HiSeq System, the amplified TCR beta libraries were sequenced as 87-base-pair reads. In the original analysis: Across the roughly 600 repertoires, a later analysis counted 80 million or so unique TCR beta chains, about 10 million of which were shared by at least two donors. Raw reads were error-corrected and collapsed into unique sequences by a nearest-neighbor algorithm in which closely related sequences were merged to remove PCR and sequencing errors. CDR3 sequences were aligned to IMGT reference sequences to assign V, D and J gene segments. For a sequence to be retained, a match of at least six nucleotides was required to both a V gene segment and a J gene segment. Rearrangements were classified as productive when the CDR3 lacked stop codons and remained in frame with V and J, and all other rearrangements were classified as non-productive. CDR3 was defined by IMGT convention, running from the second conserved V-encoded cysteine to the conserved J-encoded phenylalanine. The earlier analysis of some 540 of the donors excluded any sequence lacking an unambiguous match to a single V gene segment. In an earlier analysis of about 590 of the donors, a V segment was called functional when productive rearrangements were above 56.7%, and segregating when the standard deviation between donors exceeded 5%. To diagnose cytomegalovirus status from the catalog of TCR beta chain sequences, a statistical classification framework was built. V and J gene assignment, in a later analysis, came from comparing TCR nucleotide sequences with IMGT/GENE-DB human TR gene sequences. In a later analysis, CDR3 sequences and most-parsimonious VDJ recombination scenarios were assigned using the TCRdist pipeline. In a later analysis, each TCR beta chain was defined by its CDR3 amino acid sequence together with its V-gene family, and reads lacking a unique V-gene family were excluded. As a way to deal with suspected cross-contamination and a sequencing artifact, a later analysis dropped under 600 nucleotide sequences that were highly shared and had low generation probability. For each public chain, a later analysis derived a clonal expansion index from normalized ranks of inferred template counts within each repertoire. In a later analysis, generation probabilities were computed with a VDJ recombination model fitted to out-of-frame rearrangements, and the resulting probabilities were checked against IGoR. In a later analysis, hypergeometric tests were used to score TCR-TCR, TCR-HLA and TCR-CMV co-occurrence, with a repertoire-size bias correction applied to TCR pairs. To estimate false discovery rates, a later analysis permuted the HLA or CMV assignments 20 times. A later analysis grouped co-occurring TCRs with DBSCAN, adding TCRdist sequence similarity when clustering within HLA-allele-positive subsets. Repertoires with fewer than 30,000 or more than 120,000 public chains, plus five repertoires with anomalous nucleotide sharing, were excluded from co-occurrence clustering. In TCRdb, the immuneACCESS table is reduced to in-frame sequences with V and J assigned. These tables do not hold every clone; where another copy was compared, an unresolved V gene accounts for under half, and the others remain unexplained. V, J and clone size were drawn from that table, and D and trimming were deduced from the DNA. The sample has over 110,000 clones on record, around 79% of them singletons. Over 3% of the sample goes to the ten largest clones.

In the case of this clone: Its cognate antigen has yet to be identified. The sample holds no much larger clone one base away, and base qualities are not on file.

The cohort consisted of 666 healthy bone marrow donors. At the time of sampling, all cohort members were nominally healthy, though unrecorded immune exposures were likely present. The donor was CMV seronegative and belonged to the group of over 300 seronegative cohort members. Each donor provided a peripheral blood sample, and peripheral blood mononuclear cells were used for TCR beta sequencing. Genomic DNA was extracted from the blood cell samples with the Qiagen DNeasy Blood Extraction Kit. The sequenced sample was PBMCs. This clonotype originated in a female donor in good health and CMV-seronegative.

CDR3 protein: CASSIAAGFNYGYTF. The sequence in DNA is TGTGCCAGTAGTATAGCCGCGGGGTTTAACTATGGCTACACCTTC. The sequence links TRBV19 to TRBJ1-2; no D segment can be confidently identified. At the junction V is shortened by 1 base and J by 1 base, with 10 bases in between. The CDR3 runs 15 residues from the cysteine to the phenylalanine. CDR3 DNA only is kept here, 45 bases in frame from base 1. CDR1 and CDR2 are drawn from the germline V gene (reference sequence): LNHDA, SQIVND.